This is a list of T cell receptor beta chains from one sample in a study of regulatory T cells in long-lasting Graves disease. TCRdb re-analysed the multiplex PCR reads in MiXCR, keeping a single row per CDR3 protein. The table records about 430,000 distinct CDR3 sequences, roughly 21% of them present only once. The sample was peripheral blood mononuclear cells (PBMCs), taken when the disease was refractory, from a patient treated with antithyroid drugs. The receptors come from a female donor with Graves disease. Both conserved end residues are part of each CDR3. D genes are given only for firm matches. Clone size is stated in some rows and not others, as once, few, many or a class when expanded.

NA,many,TRBJ1-1,TRBV3-1,TGTGCCAGCAGCCAAGCAACAGGGTACACTGAAGCTTTCTTT,CASSQATGYTEAFF
NA,many,TRBJ2-5,TRBV20-1,TGCAGTGAAGCCAGCATCCCAGAGACCCAGTACTTC,CSEASIPETQYF
NA,NA,TRBJ2-2,TRBV19,TGTGCCAGTAGTATAGGCTACACCGGGGAGCTGTTTTTT,CASSIGYTGELFF
NA,many,TRBJ1-2,TRBV6-1,TGTGCCACCGCTGGTGGAACTGGCTATGGCTACACCTTC,CATAGGTGYGYTF
NA,many,TRBJ2-5,TRBV6-1,TGTGCCAGCAGTGTCGGCAGCCTCCAAGAGACCCAGTACTTC,CASSVGSLQETQYF
TRBD2,many,TRBJ2-5,TRBV6-1,TGTGCCAGCAGTCGACTAGCGGGAGTTCGTGAGACCCAGTACTTC,CASSRLAGVRETQYF
NA,NA,TRBJ1-1,TRBV15,TGTGCCACCAGCAGAACCGGGAGGGAAGCTTTCTTT,CATSRTGREAFF
NA,few,TRBJ2-2,TRBV3-1,TGTGCCAGCAGCCAAGGTCCCCCCGGGGCCGGGGAGCTGTTTTTT,CASSQGPPGAGELFF
NA,NA,TRBJ1-2,TRBV4-2,TGTGCCAGCAGCCAAGATCTTCGGTCCCTTAACTATGGCTACACCTTC,CASSQDLRSLNYGYTF
TRBD1,many,TRBJ1-1,TRBV5-1,TGCGCCAGCAGCCTTTCCCCGGGACAGGGATGGGCTGAAGCTTTCTTT,CASSLSPGQGWAEAFF
TRBD1,many,TRBJ2-7,TRBV27,TGTGCCAGCAGTTCCGGGACAGTCGTCCACGAGCAGTACTTC,CASSSGTVVHEQYF
NA,many,TRBJ2-5,TRBV10-3,TGTGCCATCGGTACAGGGTTGGAGACCCAGTACTTC,CAIGTGLETQYF
NA,NA,TRBJ2-7,TRBV28,TGTGCCAGCAGTTCCAGGACTCCCGCCTACGAGCAGTACTTC,CASSSRTPAYEQYF
NA,NA,TRBJ2-4,TRBV7-8,TGTGCCAGCAGCTTAGTTAATATAGCCAAAAACATTCAGTACTTC,CASSLVNIAKNIQYF
TRBD1,NA,TRBJ2-1,TRBV28,TGTGCCAGCAGTTTACCCACAGGGGGCTTCTACAATGAGCAGTTCTTC,CASSLPTGGFYNEQFF
NA,many,TRBJ2-7,TRBV28,TGTGCCAGCAGTCCAAGTGGGGGTATAAGCTACGAGCAGTACTTC,CASSPSGGISYEQYF
NA,few,TRBJ2-7,TRBV5-1,TGCGCCAGCAGCACCGGGACAACGGACTTAGACGAGCAGTACTTC,CASSTGTTDLDEQYF
NA,NA,TRBJ2-2,TRBV27,TGTGCCAGCAGCCAACAGACCTGGACCGGGGAGCTGTTTTTT,CASSQQTWTGELFF
TRBD1,few,TRBJ1-1,TRBV25-1,TGTGCCAGCAAACAGACAGGGGTGGACACTGAAGCTTTCTTT,CASKQTGVDTEAFF
TRBD2,NA,TRBJ2-6,TRBV27,TGTGCCAGCAGTTTGGGACTAGCGGTCAACTCTGGGGCCAACGTCCTGACTTTC,CASSLGLAVNSGANVLTF
TRBD1,NA,TRBJ2-5,TRBV13,TGTGCCAGCAGCTGGAAATTACGGACAGGCCACCCCGGGACCCAGTACTTC,CASSWKLRTGHPGTQYF
NA,many,TRBJ1-1,TRBV30,TGTGCCTGGAGTGTAAGGTCGGACACTGAAGCTTTCTTT,CAWSVRSDTEAFF
NA,NA,TRBJ2-2,TRBV5-8,TGTGCCAGCAGCTTCAGGGTTATGGGAACCGGGGAGCTGTTTTTT,CASSFRVMGTGELFF
TRBD2,NA,TRBJ2-1,TRBV12-3/TRBV12-4,TGTGCCAGCGGTTGGGTTTTAGCGGGAGTCAATGAGCAGTTCTTC,CASGWVLAGVNEQFF
TRBD2,many,TRBJ2-2,TRBV20-1,TGCAGTGCTAGCCCGCTAGCGGGAGGTCGCACCGGGGAGCTGTTTTTT,CSASPLAGGRTGELFF
NA,NA,TRBJ2-5,TRBV12-3/TRBV12-4,TGTGCCAGCAGTTTTCGAATTAGCGGAGCTACCAAGGGAGAGACCCAGTACTTC,CASSFRISGATKGETQYF
TRBD2,few,TRBJ2-7,TRBV20-1,TGCAGTGCTATGGATGAGACTAGCGGGGCGATCGAGCAGTACTTC,CSAMDETSGAIEQYF
NA,many,TRBJ1-1,TRBV5-1,TGTGCCAGCAGTTTGACGAACACTGAAGCTTTCTTT,CASSLTNTEAFF
NA,NA,TRBJ1-3,TRBV12-3/TRBV12-4,TGTGCCAGCATATTCGGTAGGGCTGGAAACACCATATATTTT,CASIFGRAGNTIYF
NA,few,TRBJ1-2,TRBV27,TGTGCCAGCAGCCCCTTTCAAACCGGGAACGGCTACACCTTC,CASSPFQTGNGYTF
TRBD2,few,TRBJ2-2,TRBV28,TGTGCCAGCAGCACACTAGCGGGAGTCATCGGGGAGCTGTTTTTT,CASSTLAGVIGELFF
TRBD1,NA,TRBJ2-4,TRBV3-1,TGTGCCAGCAGCCACCTGACAGGGGGCCTTCAAAACACTCAGTACTTC,CASSHLTGGLQNTQYF
NA,many,TRBJ1-1,TRBV28,TGTGCCATCCAACATGAATGGGCCGAGTCTGAAGCTTTCTTT,CAIQHEWAESEAFF
TRBD2,few,TRBJ2-7,TRBV20-1,TGCAGTGCTAGAGATCCCCTATCATTAGCGGGAGGGCCAGAGGCGTACTTC,CSARDPLSLAGGPEAYF
NA,NA,TRBJ1-2,TRBV7-8,TGTGCCAGCAGCTTAGACGGCAGGGAATATGGCTACACCTTC,CASSLDGREYGYTF
NA,NA,TRBJ2-5,TRBV20-1,TGCAGTGCCAGGGCCCTGTACCAAGAGACCCAGTACTTC,CSARALYQETQYF
NA,many,TRBJ2-5,TRBV27,TGTGCCAGCAGTTTTTCCAGTGTCGGGACCCAGTACTTC,CASSFSSVGTQYF
NA,NA,TRBJ1-1,TRBV20-1,TGCAGTGCTTGGGGATTGAACACTGAAGCTTTCTTT,CSAWGLNTEAFF
NA,many,TRBJ2-7,TRBV28,TGTGCCAGCAGTTTGGGGGTCTACGAGCAGTACTTC,CASSLGVYEQYF
NA,NA,TRBJ2-3,TRBV29-1,TGCAGCGTTGATGCAGGGTTTAGCTCGGCAGATACGCAGTATTTT,CSVDAGFSSADTQYF
NA,NA,TRBJ2-1,TRBV27,TGTGCCAGCAGTTTCTTAACCACTACCCGCTACAATGAGCAGTTCTTC,CASSFLTTTRYNEQFF
TRBD1,few,TRBJ1-1,TRBV3-1,TGTGCCAGCAGCCAAGATCAGGGGGCCGGCACTGAAGCTTTCTTT,CASSQDQGAGTEAFF
TRBD1,few,TRBJ2-7,TRBV5-1,TGCGCCAGCAGCTCAGGGACAGGGGGATATGACGAGCAGTACTTC,CASSSGTGGYDEQYF
NA,NA,TRBJ2-2,TRBV5-4,TGTGCCAGCAGCTTTGAAGGGCGCAACACCGGGGAGCTGTTTTTT,CASSFEGRNTGELFF
NA,many,TRBJ2-2,TRBV6-2/TRBV6-3,TGTGCCAGCAAGGGACACACAAACACCGGGGAGCTGTTTTTT,CASKGHTNTGELFF
NA,few,TRBJ1-1,TRBV19,TGTGCCAGTAGTCCGGACACCGGAAGGGTCACTGAAGCTTTCTTT,CASSPDTGRVTEAFF
NA,many,TRBJ1-6,TRBV11-2,TGTGCCAGCAGCTCCCGCCCATATAATTCACCCCTCCACTTT,CASSSRPYNSPLHF
TRBD2,many,TRBJ2-7,TRBV12-3/TRBV12-4,TGCGCCAGCAGCCTCTCTAGCGGGAGGGGCGAGCAGTACTTC,CASSLSSGRGEQYF
TRBD1,many,TRBJ1-2,TRBV28,TGTGCCAGCAGTTCGGGGACAGGGATAACCTATGGCTACACCTTC,CASSSGTGITYGYTF
NA,few,TRBJ2-7,TRBV11-2,TGTGCCAGCAGCTTAGATCCGGGACACGGATTCTACGAGCAGTACTTC,CASSLDPGHGFYEQYF
TRBD2,NA,TRBJ2-5,TRBV9,TGTGCCAGCAGCGCCGGACTAGCGGAAGGACAAGAGACCCAGTACTTC,CASSAGLAEGQETQYF